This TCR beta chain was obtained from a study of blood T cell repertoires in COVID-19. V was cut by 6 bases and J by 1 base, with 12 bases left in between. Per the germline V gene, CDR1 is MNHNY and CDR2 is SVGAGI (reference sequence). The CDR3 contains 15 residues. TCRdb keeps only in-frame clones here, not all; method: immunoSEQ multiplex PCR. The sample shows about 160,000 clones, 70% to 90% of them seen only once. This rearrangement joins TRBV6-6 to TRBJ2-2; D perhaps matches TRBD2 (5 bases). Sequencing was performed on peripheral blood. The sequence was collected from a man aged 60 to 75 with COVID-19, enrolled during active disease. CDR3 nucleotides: TGTGCCAGCAGCAGCCCCCGGGAGAACACCGGGGAGCTGTTTTTT. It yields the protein CASSSPRENTGELFF.